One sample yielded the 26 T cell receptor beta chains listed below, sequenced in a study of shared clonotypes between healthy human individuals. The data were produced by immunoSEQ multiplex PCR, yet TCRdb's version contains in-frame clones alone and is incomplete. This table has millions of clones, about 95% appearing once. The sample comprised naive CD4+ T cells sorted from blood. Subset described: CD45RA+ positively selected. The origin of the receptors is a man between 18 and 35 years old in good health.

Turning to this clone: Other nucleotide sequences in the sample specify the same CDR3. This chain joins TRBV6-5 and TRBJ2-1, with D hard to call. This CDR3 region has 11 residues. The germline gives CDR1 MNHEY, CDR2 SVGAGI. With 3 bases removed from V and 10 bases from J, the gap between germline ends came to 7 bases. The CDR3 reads CASSYRWEQFF. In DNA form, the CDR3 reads TGTGCCAGCAGTTATCGGTGGGAGCAGTTCTTC.

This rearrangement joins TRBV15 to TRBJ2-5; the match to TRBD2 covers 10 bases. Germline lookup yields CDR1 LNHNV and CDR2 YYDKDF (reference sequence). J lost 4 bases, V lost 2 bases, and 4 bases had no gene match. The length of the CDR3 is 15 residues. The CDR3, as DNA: TGTGCCACCAGCAGACTAGCGGGAGAAGGAGAGACCCAGTACTTC. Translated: CATSRLAGEGETQYF.

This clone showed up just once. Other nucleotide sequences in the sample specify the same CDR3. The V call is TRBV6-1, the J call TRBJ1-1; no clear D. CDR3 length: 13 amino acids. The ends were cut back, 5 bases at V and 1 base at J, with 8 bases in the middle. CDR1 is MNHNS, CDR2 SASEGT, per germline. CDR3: CASSPRQNTEAFF. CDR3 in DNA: TGTGCCAGCAGTCCGAGACAGAACACTGAAGCTTTCTTT.

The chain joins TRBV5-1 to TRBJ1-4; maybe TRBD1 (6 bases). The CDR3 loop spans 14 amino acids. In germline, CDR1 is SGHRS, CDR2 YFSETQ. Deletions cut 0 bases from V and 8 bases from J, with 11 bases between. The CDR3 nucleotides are TGCGCCAGCAGCTTGGGGGGGCAGTCGGAAAAACTGTTTTTT. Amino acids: CASSLGGQSEKLFF.

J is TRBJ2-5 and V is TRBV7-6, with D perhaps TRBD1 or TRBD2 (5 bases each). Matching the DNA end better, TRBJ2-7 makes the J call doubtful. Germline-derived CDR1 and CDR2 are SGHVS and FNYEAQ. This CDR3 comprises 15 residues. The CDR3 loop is CASSLLQGGSYEQYF. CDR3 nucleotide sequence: TGTGCCAGCAGCTTACTCCAGGGCGGGTCCTACGAGCAGTACTTC.

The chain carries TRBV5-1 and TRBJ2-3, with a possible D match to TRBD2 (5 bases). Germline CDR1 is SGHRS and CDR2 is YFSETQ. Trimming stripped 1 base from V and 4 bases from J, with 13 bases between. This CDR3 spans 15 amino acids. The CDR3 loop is CASSLWGATADTQYF. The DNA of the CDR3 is TGCGCCAGCAGCTTGTGGGGAGCCACAGCAGATACGCAGTATTTT.

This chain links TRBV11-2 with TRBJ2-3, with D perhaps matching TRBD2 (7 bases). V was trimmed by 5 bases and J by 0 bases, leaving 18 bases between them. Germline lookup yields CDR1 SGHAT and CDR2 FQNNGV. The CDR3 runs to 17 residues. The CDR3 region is CASSHHTAGHSTDTQYF. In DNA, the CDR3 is TGTGCCAGCAGCCACCACACAGCGGGACATAGCACAGATACGCAGTATTTT.

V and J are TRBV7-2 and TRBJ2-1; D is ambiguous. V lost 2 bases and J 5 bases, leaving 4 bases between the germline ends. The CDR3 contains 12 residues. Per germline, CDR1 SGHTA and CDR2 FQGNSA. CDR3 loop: CASSLMDNEQFF. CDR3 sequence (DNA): TGTGCCAGCAGCTTAATGGACAATGAGCAGTTCTTC.

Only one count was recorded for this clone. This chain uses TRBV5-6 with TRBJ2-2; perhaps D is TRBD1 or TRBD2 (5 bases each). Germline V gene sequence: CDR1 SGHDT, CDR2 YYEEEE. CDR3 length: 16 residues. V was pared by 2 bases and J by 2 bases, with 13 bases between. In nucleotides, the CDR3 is TGTGCCAGCAGCTTCGTTGGGACGGTTAACACCGGGGAGCTGTTTTTT. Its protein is CASSFVGTVNTGELFF.

The CDR3 region is CASKIQVYSNQPQHF. CDR3 DNA: TGTGCCAGCAAAATACAGGTTTATAGCAATCAGCCCCAGCATTTT. V and J are TRBV6-5 and TRBJ1-5, with D perhaps matching TRBD1 (5 bases). Germline lookup yields CDR1 MNHEY and CDR2 SVGAGI. The CDR3 runs to 15 residues. Trimming took 7 bases from V and 0 from J, leaving 13 bases between them.

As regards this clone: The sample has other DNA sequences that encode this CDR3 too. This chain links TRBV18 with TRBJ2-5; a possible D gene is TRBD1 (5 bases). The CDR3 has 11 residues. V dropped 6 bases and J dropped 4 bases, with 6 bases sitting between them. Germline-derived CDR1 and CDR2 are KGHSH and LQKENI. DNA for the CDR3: TGTGCCAGCTCCACAGGAGAGACCCAGTACTTC. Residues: CASSTGETQYF.

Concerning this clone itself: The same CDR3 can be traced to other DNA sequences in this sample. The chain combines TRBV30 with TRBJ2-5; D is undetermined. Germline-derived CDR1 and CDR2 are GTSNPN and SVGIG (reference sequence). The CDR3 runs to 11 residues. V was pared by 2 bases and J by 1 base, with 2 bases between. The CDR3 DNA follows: TGTGCCTGGAGTCTCCAAGAGACCCAGTACTTC. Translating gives CAWSLQETQYF.

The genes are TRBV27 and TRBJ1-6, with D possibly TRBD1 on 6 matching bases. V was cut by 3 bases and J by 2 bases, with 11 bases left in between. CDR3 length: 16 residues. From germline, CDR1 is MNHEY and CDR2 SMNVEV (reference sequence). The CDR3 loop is CASSLLGQPYNSPLHF. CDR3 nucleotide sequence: TGTGCCAGCAGTTTGTTAGGACAGCCCTATAATTCACCCCTCCACTTT.

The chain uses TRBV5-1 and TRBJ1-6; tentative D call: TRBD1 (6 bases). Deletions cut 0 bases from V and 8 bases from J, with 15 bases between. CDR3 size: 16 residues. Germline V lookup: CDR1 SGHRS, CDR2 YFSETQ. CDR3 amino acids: CASSLGGIRGYSPLHF. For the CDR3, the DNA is TGCGCCAGCAGCTTGGGCGGGATTAGGGGGTATTCACCCCTCCACTTT.

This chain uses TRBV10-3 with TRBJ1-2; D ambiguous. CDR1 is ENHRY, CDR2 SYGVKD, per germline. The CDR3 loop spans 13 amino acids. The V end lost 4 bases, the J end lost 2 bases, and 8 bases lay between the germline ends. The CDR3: CAISGDLNYGYTF. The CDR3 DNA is TGTGCCATCAGTGGTGATTTAAACTATGGCTACACCTTC.

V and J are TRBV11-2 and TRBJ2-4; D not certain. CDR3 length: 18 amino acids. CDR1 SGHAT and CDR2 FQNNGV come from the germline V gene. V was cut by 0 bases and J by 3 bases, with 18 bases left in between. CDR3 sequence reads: CASSLDRQKINYKNIQYF. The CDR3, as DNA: TGTGCCAGCAGCTTAGATCGGCAGAAGATAAACTACAAAAACATTCAGTACTTC.

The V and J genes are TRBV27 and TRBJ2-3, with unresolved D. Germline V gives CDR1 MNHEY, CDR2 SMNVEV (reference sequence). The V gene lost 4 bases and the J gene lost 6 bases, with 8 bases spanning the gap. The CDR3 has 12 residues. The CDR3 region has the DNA TGTGCCAGCAGTTGGGGATCGGATACGCAGTATTTT. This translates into CASSWGSDTQYF.

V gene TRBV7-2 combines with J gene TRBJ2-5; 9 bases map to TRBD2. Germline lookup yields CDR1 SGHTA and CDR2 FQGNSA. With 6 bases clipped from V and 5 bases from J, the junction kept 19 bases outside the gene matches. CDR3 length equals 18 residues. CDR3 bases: TGTGCCAGCAGTCGACATAAGAAGACTAGCGGACGGGTCGAGACCCAGTACTTC. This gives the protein CASSRHKKTSGRVETQYF.

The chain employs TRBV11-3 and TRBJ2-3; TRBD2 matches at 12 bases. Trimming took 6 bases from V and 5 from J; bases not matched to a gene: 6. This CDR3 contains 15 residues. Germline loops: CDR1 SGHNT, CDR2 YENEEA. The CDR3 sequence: CASSSGLAGIDTQYF. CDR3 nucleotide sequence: TGTGCCAGCAGTTCCGGACTAGCGGGGATAGATACGCAGTATTTT.

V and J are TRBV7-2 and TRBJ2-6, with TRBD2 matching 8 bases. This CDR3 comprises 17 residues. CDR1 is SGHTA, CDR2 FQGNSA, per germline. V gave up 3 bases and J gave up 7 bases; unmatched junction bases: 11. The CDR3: CASSFPTSGLGANVLTF. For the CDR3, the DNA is TGTGCCAGCAGCTTTCCCACTAGCGGCCTTGGTGCCAACGTCCTGACTTTC.

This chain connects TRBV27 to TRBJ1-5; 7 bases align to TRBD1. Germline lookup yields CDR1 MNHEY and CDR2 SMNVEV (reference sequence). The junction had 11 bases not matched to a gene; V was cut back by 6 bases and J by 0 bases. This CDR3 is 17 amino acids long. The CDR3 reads CASSQTGTALSNQPQHF. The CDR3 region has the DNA TGTGCCAGCAGCCAAACCGGGACAGCCCTTAGCAATCAGCCCCAGCATTTT.

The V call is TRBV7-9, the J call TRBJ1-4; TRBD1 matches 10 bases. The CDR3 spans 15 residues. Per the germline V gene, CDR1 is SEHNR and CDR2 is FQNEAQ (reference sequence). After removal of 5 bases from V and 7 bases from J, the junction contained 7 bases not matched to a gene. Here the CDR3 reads CASSLGQGRGEKLFF. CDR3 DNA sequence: TGTGCCAGCAGCCTGGGACAGGGGCGAGGTGAAAAACTGTTTTTT. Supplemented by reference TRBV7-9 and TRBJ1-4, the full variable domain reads DTGVSQNPRHKITKRGQNVTFRCDPISEHNRLYWYRQTLGQGPEFLTYFQNEAQLEKSRLLSDRFSAERPKGSFSTLEIQRTEQGDSAMYLCASSLGQGRGEKLFFGSGTQLSVL.

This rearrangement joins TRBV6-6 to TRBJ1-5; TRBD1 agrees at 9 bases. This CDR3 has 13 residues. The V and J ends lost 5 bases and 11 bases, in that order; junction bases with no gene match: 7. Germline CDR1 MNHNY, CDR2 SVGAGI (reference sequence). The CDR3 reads CASSSTGGRSQHF. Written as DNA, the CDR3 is TGTGCCAGCAGTAGCACAGGGGGCAGGTCCCAGCATTTT.

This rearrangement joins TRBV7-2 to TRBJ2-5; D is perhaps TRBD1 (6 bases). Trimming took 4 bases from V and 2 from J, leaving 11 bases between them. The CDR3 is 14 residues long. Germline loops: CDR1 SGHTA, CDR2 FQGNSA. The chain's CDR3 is CASSSPRGQETQYF. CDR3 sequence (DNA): TGTGCCAGCAGCTCCCCGAGGGGGCAAGAGACCCAGTACTTC.

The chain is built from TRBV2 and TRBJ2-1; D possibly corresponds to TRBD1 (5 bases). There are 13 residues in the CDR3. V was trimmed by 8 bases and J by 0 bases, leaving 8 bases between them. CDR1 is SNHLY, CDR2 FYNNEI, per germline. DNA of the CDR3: TGTGCCAGCCAGGGATTCTCCTACAATGAGCAGTTCTTC. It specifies CASQGFSYNEQFF.

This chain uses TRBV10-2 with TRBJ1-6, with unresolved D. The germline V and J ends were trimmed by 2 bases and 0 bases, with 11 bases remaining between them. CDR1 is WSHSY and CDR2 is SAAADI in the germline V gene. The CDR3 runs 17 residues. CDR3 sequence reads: CASSERTVSSYNSPLHF. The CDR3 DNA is TGCGCCAGCAGTGAGCGTACGGTTAGCTCCTATAATTCACCCCTCCACTTT.